This T cell receptor beta chain was sequenced in a study of T cell responses to AZD1222 COVID-19 vaccine. Notes on the study in general: Baseline antibody screening turned up just a handful of seropositive AZD1222 recipients. Donors were largely white British and mainly female; clonal diversity was possibly underestimated.

Germline-derived CDR1 and CDR2 are SGHAT and FQNNGV. The CDR3 is made up of 14 amino acids. V dropped 5 bases and J dropped 6 bases, with 17 bases sitting between them. Note on this clone: Its target is unknown.

Method: immunoSEQ multiplex PCR; TCRdb's copy keeps in-frame clones and lacks some. The repertoire holds fewer than 100,000 clones, roughly 85% seen once, with about 13% in the top ten. The receptor's source is an adult in good health. V and J are TRBV11-2 and TRBJ2-7; D gene unclear. Specimen: peripheral blood, collected on day 0 of AZD1222 vaccination. The CDR3 region has the DNA TGTGCCAGCAGCCCCCTGGGAAGGTTTGGCGAGCAGTACTTC. This encodes CASSPLGRFGEQYF. The full variable domain, with the rest looked up from reference TRBV11-2 and TRBJ2-7, is EAGVAQSPRYKIIEKRQSVAFWCNPISGHATLYWYQQILGQGPKLLIQFQNNGVVDDSQLPKDRFSAERLKGVDSTLKIQPAKLEDSAVYLCASSPLGRFGEQYFGPGTRLTVT.